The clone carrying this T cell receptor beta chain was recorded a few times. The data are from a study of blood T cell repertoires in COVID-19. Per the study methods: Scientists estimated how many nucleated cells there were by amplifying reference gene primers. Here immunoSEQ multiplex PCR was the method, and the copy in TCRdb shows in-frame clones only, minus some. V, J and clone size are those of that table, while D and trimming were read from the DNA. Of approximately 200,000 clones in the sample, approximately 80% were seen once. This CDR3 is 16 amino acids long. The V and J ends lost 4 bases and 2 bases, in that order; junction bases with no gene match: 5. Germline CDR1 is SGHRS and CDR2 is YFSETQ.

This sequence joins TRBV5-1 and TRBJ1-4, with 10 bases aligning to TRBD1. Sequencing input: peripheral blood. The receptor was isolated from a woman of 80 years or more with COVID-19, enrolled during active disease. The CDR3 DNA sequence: TGCGCCAGCAGCCTCCGGGACAGGGGTACTAATGAAAAACTGTTTTTT. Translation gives CASSLRDRGTNEKLFF.